The rows below give T cell receptor beta chains drawn from one sample of a study of cytomegalovirus exposure and HLA in healthy donors. TCRdb's copy holds only in-frame clones and misses some; the assay was immunoSEQ multiplex PCR. The sample contains about 160,000 clones, roughly 80% of which appear only once. Sequencing was performed on PBMCs. These receptors came from a male donor in good health and CMV-seronegative. Both conserved end residues are trimmed from each CDR3.

cdr3_length	v_call	j_call	cdr3_aa
11	TRBV7-3	TRBJ1-1	ASSWTASTEAF
12	TRBV15	TRBJ1-6	ATSREGAPSPLH
11	TRBV12-5	TRBJ1-1	ASGRQGADEAF
11	TRBV10-3	TRBJ1-1	AISRNSNTEAF
14	TRBV7-9	TRBJ2-5	ASSPRNRGEQETQY
14	TRBV27	TRBJ2-1	ASRPGTSGFKNEQF
13	TRBV5-1	TRBJ2-5	ASSEQSGGKETQY
14	TRBV10-3	TRBJ2-7	AISESGVLGSYEQY
12	TRBV9	TRBJ1-2	ASSQLGQTNGYT
13	TRBV7-2	TRBJ2-5	ASSLDSGRIETQY
11	TRBV30	TRBJ2-7	AWIPSGGGEQY
17	TRBV7-6	TRBJ2-3	ASSLLTMSDRALSDTQY
13	TRBV5-5	TRBJ2-3	ASSLQAGVTDTQY
11	TRBV25-1	TRBJ1-1	ASRGQGNTEAF
14	TRBV4-2	TRBJ2-2	ASSQGPGQGAGELF
11	TRBV4-1	TRBJ2-1	ASSGLAGHEQF
12	TRBV19	TRBJ2-7	ASSSGTGGYEQY
16	TRBV15	TRBJ1-1	ATSRKDRVGFKNTEAF
12	TRBV6-5	TRBJ2-7	ASSEGLPGYEQY
12	TRBV7-6	TRBJ2-7	ASSTAPGSYEQY
14	TRBV9	TRBJ2-6	ASRGPSRAGANVLT
12	TRBV11-2	TRBJ1-2	ASSLGAREYGYT
14	TRBV27	TRBJ2-5	ASSLGQGNSGETQY
14	TRBV7-8	TRBJ2-7	ASSPDGAGGSYEQY
13	TRBV6-6	TRBJ2-4	ASTGQATIQNIQY
14	TRBV19	TRBJ2-1	ASSTGQGRSYNEQF
9	TRBV7-2	TRBJ1-1	ASSAGGEAF
11	TRBV5-6	TRBJ2-7	ASSHLRGNEQY
13	TRBV7-2	TRBJ2-3	ASSPRTISTDTQY
9	TRBV20-1	TRBJ2-1	SATTANEQF
9	TRBV18	TRBJ1-2	ASSTDYGYT
16	TRBV10-1	TRBJ2-7	ASSEETGRASGRREQY
15	TRBV14	TRBJ2-1	ASSPRQGALRMNEQF
11	TRBV27	TRBJ2-4	ASRGIDGDIQY
12	TRBV6-4	TRBJ2-7	ASIERQGVGEQY
14	TRBV30	TRBJ1-2	AWSGIPDNRGPGYT
12	TRBV4-2	TRBJ2-5	ASSQDPPGETQY
16	TRBV27	TRBJ1-5	ASSSAVLCRAWATAQH
13	TRBV7-6	TRBJ2-5	ASRQGPRETETQY
11	TRBV9	TRBJ2-7	ASSDGGGYEQY
11	TRBV30	TRBJ2-7	AWSPGGRGEQY
15	TRBV16	TRBJ1-2	ASSQLGGTGEDYGYT